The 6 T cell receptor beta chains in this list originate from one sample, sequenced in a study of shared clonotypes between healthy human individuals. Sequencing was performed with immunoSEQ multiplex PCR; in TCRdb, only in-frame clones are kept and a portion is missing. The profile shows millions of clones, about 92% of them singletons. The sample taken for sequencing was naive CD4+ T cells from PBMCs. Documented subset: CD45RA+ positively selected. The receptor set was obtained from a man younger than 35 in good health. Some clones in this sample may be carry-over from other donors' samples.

The CDR3 sequence is CASSLQIAQFF. The CDR3 region has the DNA TGTGCCAGCAGTTTACAGATAGCGCAGTTCTTC. V and J are TRBV28 and TRBJ2-1; D is undetermined. Trimming left V 2 bases short and J 12 bases short, with 8 bases between. Germline CDR1 and CDR2: MDHEN and SYDVKM. There are 11 residues in the CDR3.

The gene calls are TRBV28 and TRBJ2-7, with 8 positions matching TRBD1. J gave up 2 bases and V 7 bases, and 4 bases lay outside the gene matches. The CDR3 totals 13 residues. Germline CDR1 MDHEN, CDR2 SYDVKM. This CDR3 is CASMLTGAYEQYF. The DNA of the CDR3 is TGTGCCAGCATGTTGACAGGGGCCTACGAGCAGTACTTC. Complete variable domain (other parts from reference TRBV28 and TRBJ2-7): DVKVTQSSRYLVKRTGEKVFLECVQDMDHENMFWYRQDPGLGLRLIYFSYDVKMKEKGDIPEGYSVSREKKERFSLILESASTNQTSMYLCASMLTGAYEQYFGPGTRLTVT.

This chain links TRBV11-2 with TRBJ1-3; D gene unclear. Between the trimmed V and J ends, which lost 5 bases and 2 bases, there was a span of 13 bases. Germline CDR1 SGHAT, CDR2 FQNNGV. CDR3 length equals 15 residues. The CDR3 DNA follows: TGTGCCAGCAGCCAGGTGAGGGTGCCTGGAAACACCATATATTTT. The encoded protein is CASSQVRVPGNTIYF.

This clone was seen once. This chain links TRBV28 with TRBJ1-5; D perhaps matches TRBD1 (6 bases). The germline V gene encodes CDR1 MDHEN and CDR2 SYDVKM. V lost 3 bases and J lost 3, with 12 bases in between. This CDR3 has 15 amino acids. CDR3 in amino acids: CASSFYRAFNQPQHF. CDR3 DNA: TGTGCCAGCAGTTTCTACAGGGCCTTCAATCAGCCCCAGCATTTT.

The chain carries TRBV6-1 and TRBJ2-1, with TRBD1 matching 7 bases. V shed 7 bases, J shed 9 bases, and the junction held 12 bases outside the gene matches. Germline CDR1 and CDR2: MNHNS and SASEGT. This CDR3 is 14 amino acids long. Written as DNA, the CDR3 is TGTGCCAGCACTCCAGTGGGACAGATGAGTGAGCAGTTCTTC. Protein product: CASTPVGQMSEQFF.

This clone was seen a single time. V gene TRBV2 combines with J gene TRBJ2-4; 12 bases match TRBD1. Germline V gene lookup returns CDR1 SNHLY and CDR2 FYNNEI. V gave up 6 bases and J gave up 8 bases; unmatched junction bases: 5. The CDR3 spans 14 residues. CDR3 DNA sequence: TGTGCCAGCAGATCGGGACAGGGGGCATACATTCAGTACTTC. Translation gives CASRSGQGAYIQYF.